This is a list of T cell receptor beta chains from one sample in a study of shared clonotypes between healthy human individuals. Sequencing was performed with immunoSEQ multiplex PCR; in TCRdb, only in-frame clones are kept and a portion is missing. Among millions of clones listed, 90% to 95% were seen once. What was sequenced was naive CD4+ T cells sorted from blood. The receptors shown here come from a man aged 18 to 29 in good health. Both conserved end residues are part of each CDR3. The order of the fields is clone size, J gene, V gene, CDR3 protein. Clone size is not always given. Where it is, it says once, few, many or a class for expanded clones.

>once|TRBJ2-1|TRBV5-1
CASSLAGDSSYNEQFF
>-|TRBJ2-3|TRBV30
CAWSPGTSADTQYF
>-|TRBJ2-7|TRBV7-8
CASSFGVSSYEQYF
>once|TRBJ1-4|TRBV18
CASSPPGQSNEKLFF
>-|TRBJ2-7|TRBV21-1
CASSKKGPSYEQYF
>-|TRBJ2-5|TRBV11-1
CASSFGQTPLGQYF
>once|TRBJ2-5|TRBV14
CASSRGLQETQYF
>-|TRBJ2-7|TRBV11-2
CASSLAGLAYEQYF
>-|TRBJ1-1|TRBV5-1
CASSPGGVPGTEAFF
>-|TRBJ1-1|TRBV5-1
CASSRTGDNTEAFF
>-|TRBJ2-1|TRBV9
CASSVAGEAYNEQFF
>-|TRBJ2-7|TRBV2
CASSRDGKFYEQYF
>once|TRBJ2-1|TRBV5-6
CASSLLRSADEQFF
>-|TRBJ2-2|TRBV2
CASSEAGVAGGRNTGELFF
>-|TRBJ1-6|TRBV10-3
CAISRTANSPLHF
>-|TRBJ2-5|TRBV27
CASSLGNPPETQYF
>-|TRBJ2-1|TRBV18
CASSPATGNDEQFF
>-|TRBJ2-7|TRBV7-2
CASSPRQGYEQYF
>once|TRBJ2-7|TRBV30
CAWSVGQIYEQYF
>-|TRBJ2-7|TRBV11-2
CASSSYGTGGYEQYF
>-|TRBJ2-7|TRBV4-1
CASSQEDFSSYEQYF
>-|TRBJ2-1|TRBV5-4
CASSLGTSGRYNEQFF
>-|TRBJ2-7|TRBV29-1
CSAEKGGYEQYF
>-|TRBJ2-3|TRBV18
CASSRDAGTSVTDTQYF
>-|TRBJ2-7|TRBV28
CASRAQGWDSYEQYF
>-|TRBJ2-7|TRBV5-1
CASMRTSSYEQYF
>-|TRBJ1-4|TRBV2
CASSPMGQDGSEKLFF
>-|TRBJ2-6|TRBV19
CASSMSPSGANVLTF
>-|TRBJ1-3|TRBV5-6
CASSHYDRDGNTIYF
>-|TRBJ2-7|TRBV10-1
CASSDGATGAGEQYF
>-|TRBJ2-7|TRBV6-6
CASRSPSQGAYEQYF
>-|TRBJ2-4|TRBV27
CASGTSGSYIQYF
>-|TRBJ2-1|TRBV21-1
CASSKVGGPSYNEQFF
>-|TRBJ2-7|TRBV5-1
CASSLGGVSSYEQYF
>-|TRBJ2-5|TRBV7-9
CASSLHWGETQYF
>-|TRBJ2-7|TRBV7-9
CASSVAYEQYF
>-|TRBJ1-1|TRBV5-4
CASSAPGSEAFF
>-|TRBJ1-5|TRBV2
CASSTYTSGLAFSNQPQHF
>-|TRBJ2-4|TRBV4-1
CASSRLLAGEAKNIQYF
>-|TRBJ2-2|TRBV5-4
CASSLGTRNTGELFF
>-|TRBJ1-5|TRBV2
CASSDPNVNQPQHF